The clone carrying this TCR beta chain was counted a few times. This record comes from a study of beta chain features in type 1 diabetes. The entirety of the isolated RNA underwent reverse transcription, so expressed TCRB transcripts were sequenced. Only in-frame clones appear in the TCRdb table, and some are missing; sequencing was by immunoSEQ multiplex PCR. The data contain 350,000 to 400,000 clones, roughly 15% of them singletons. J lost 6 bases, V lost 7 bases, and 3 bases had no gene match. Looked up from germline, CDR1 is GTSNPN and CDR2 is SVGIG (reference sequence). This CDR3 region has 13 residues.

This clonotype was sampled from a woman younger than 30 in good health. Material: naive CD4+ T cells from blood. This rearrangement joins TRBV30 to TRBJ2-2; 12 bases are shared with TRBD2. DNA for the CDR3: TGTGCCTTGCGACTAGCGGGAGCCGGGGAGCTGTTTTTT. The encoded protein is CALRLAGAGELFF.